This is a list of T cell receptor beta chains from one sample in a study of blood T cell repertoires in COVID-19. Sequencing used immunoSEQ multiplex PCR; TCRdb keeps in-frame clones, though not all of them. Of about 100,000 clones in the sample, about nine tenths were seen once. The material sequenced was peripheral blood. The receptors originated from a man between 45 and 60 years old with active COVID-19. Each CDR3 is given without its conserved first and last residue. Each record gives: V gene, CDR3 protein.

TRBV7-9,ASSPQGATGELF
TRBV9,ASSVSSGANVLT
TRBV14,ASSRRMGRDESVIPLH
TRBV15,ATSSSGGSSYNEQF
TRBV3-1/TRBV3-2,ASSQPLTRTGTGETQY
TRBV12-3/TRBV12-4,ASRQPDNEQF
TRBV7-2,ASSFGGAAQY
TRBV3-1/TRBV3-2,ASTVDRVTSGANVLT
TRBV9,ASSVSAGGTDTQY
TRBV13,ASSFLAGEGETQY
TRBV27,ASSPLAGDNGEQF
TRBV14,ASSLYRGNEQF
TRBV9,ASSVDVGGPRETQY
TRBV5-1,ASSLARQGTGELF
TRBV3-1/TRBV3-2,ASSSTLNRGHTEAF
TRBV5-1,ASSPRRTESNEQF
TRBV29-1,SVSEPNQPQH
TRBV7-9,ASSPGTGGYEQY
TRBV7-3,ASSMGQVYEQY
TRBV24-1,ATSDGRESYGYT
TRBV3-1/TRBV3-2,ASSQVSWEQF
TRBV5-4,ASSYGTTSSTDTQY
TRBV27,ASSLGLAGGQSEQF
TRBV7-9,ASSLAQTSGRADTQY
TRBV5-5,ASSLAVSTNTGELF
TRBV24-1,ATSDGGGGSYNEQF
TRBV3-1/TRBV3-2,ASSPRGTLYNEQF
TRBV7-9,ASSSGQGNEKLF
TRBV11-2,ASSFESSGNTIY
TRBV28,ASTPSGTSNTGELF
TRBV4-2,ASSQDAAGGYNEQF
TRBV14,ASSPSGGGYNEQF
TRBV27,ASSPERTPTYEQY
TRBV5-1,ASSPTRSSFSYT
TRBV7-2,ASSHIYNEQF
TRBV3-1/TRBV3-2,ASSQGSQREQF
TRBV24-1,ATSDPTSGRADTQY
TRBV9,ASSPGQGVNEQY
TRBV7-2,ASSLGPAGGNEQF
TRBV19,ASSIEFRGRGNQPQH
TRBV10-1,ASSASEQETQY
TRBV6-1,ASSEGLAGNTDTQY
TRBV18,ASSPPGQAKNIQY
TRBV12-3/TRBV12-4,ASGFWGGNTQY
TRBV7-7,ASSLRAPPGGDEQF
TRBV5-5,ASGREGRSYEQY
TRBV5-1,ASSLSNLAGAYNEQF
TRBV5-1,ASSKGQEYMNTEAF
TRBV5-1,ASSLDGDRGSPLH
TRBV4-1,ASSQDQGAGETQY
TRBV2,ASSDRQGRRGYTQY
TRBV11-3,ASSWGRSGADTQY
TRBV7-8,ASSSQGSGNTIY
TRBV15,ATSRDNSGANVLT
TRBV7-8,ASREGRRDAPSNQPQH